This T cell receptor beta chain was recorded in a study of cytomegalovirus exposure and HLA in healthy donors. As for the study in general: Out of about 410 genotyped donors, 81% belonged to the Caucasian-associated ancestry cluster.

As for this clone: Antigen: not known.

CDR3 length equals 14 residues. Germline V CDR1 and CDR2: SGHRS, YFSETQ. V was clipped by 4 bases and J by 0 bases; unmatched bases: 2. Broader study findings: Per a prior analysis, the majority of TCR beta V segments were productive roughly 87% or roughly 30% of the time.

Primers included in the PCR were 60 Vbeta and 13 Jbeta primers. Using immunoSEQ multiplex PCR, the repertoire was profiled, and TCRdb retains in-frame clones only, with some absent. The sample holds fewer than 150,000 clones; 65% to 85% are singletons and the top ten take less than 0.25%. Sample: PBMCs. This chain connects TRBV5-1 to TRBJ2-5; the match to TRBD1 covers 8 bases. The TCR sequence derives from a man over 45 in good health and CMV-seronegative. The CDR3 protein is CASSRGQDQETQYF. CDR3 DNA: TGCGCCAGCAGCAGGGGACAGGACCAAGAGACCCAGTACTTC. Full variable domain (outside the CDR3, taken from reference TRBV5-1 and TRBJ2-5): KAGVTQTPRYLIKTRGQQVTLSCSPISGHRSVSWYQQTPGQGLQFLFEYFSETQRNKGNFPGRFSGRQFSNSRSEMNVSTLELGDSALYLCASSRGQDQETQYFGPGTRLLVL.